Listed here are 9 T cell receptor beta chains from one sample, sequenced in a study of cytomegalovirus exposure and HLA in healthy donors. With 60 Vbeta and 13 Jbeta primers, the PCR was carried out. Sequencing used immunoSEQ multiplex PCR; TCRdb keeps in-frame clones, though not all of them. In the table there are 65,000 to 100,000 clones, approximately 80% of which are singletons. Sequenced input: PBMCs. These receptors were taken from a man aged 40-49 years in good health and CMV-seronegative.

V gene TRBV4-3 combines with J gene TRBJ2-7; TRBD2 matches at 12 bases. Germline trimming cut 0 bases from V and 13 bases from J; bases unmatched to any gene: 13. CDR3 length: 16 amino acids. In germline, CDR1 is LGHNA, CDR2 YSLEER. This CDR3 reads CASSQESGASGGARYF. The CDR3 nucleotides are TGCGCCAGCAGCCAAGAGAGTGGGGCTAGCGGGGGGGCTCGCTACTTC.

The chain combines TRBV29-1 with TRBJ1-1; D unclear. The germline V and J ends were trimmed by 5 bases and 6 bases, with 7 bases remaining between them. Germline V CDR1 and CDR2: SQVTM, ANQGSEA. The CDR3 covers 10 residues. The DNA for the CDR3 is TGCAGCGTTCTCGGGGCTGAAGCTTTCTTT. This codes for CSVLGAEAFF.

A few counts support this clone. In nucleotides, the CDR3 is TGTGCCAGCAGTTACTCGGCCCAGGAGAACACTGAAGCTTTCTTT. This encodes CASSYSAQENTEAFF. The chain joins TRBV6-6 to TRBJ1-1, with D unclear. V gave up 0 bases and J gave up 1 base, with 9 bases separating them. Germline CDR1 and CDR2: MNHNY and SVGAGI (reference sequence). CDR3 length: 15 amino acids.

The chain combines TRBV6-1 with TRBJ1-5; 10 bases line up with TRBD1. V lost 0 bases and J lost 6; bases outside the gene matches: 2. CDR1 MNHNS and CDR2 SASEGT come from the germline V gene. The CDR3 has 15 residues. CDR3 sequence (DNA): TGTGCCAGCAGTGAAGCGGACAGGGGGGGTCAGCCCCAGCATTTT. This encodes CASSEADRGGQPQHF.

The chain combines TRBV15 with TRBJ2-7; D unclear. CDR1 and CDR2 from the germline V gene are LNHNV and YYDKDF (reference sequence). The CDR3 loop spans 14 amino acids. V was clipped by 0 bases and J by 2 bases, with 8 bases between them. The CDR3: CATSRDRVPYEQYF. The CDR3, as DNA: TGTGCCACCAGCAGAGACCGCGTCCCCTACGAGCAGTACTTC.

This chain connects TRBV7-6 to TRBJ1-1, with 7 bases fitting TRBD1. The CDR3 is 15 amino acids. CDR1 is SGHVS, CDR2 FNYEAQ, per germline. With V trimmed by 0 bases and J by 1 base, 2 bases remained unmatched. The chain's CDR3 is CASSLAGQQNTEAFF. In DNA, the CDR3 is TGTGCCAGCAGCTTAGCGGGACAGCAGAACACTGAAGCTTTCTTT. Combining the CDR3 with reference TRBV7-6 and TRBJ1-1 gives the whole variable domain GAGVSQSPRYKVTKRGQDVALRCDPISGHVSLYWYRQALGQGPEFLTYFNYEAQQDKSGLPNDRFSAERPEGSISTLTIQRTEQRDSAMYRCASSLAGQQNTEAFFGQGTRLTVV.

The chain couples TRBV25-1 to TRBJ1-2; 10 nucleotides match TRBD1. CDR1 and CDR2 from the germline V gene are MGHDK and SYGVNS. V shed 2 bases, J shed 6 bases, and the junction held 3 bases outside the gene matches. This CDR3 is 14 amino acids long. This CDR3 reads CASSEPGQGNGYTF. The DNA of the CDR3 is TGTGCCAGCAGTGAACCGGGACAGGGGAATGGCTACACCTTC.

CDR3 sequence reads: CASSSSGTPKGNTIYF. For the CDR3, the DNA is TGTGCCAGCAGCTCCAGTGGGACACCCAAGGGAAACACCATATATTTT. J is TRBJ1-3 and V is TRBV7-2; D is possibly TRBD1 (6 bases). The CDR3 has 16 amino acids. Deletions cut 4 bases from V and 4 bases from J, with 17 bases between. The germline V gene has CDR1 SGHTA and CDR2 FQGNSA.

The chain is built from TRBV19 and TRBJ1-2; tentatively, D is TRBD1 (6 bases). V was pared by 8 bases and J by 7 bases, with 11 bases between. The germline CDR1 and CDR2 sequences are LNHDA and SQIVND (reference sequence). The CDR3 runs to 11 residues. In DNA, the CDR3 is TGTGCCAGTTGGGGGGGGCCTGGCTACACCTTC. Its translation is CASWGGPGYTF.